The rows below give T cell receptor beta chains drawn from one sample of a study of cytomegalovirus exposure and HLA in healthy donors. Clones were sequenced by immunoSEQ multiplex PCR, and TCRdb holds only the in-frame ones, with some missing. In the table there are 150,000 or so clones, 80% of which are singletons. Material for sequencing was PBMCs. The receptors come from a man aged 18-30 years in good health and CMV-seropositive. Both conserved end residues are part of each CDR3. Fields, in order: V gene, clone size, J gene, D gene, CDR3 protein, CDR3 DNA. The D gene is left open where the match is weak. Rows may omit the clone size; those that give it use once, few, many or a size class.

>TRBV9|once|TRBJ2-7|.
CASSARDNYEQYF
TGTGCCAGCAGCGCCCGGGACAACTACGAGCAGTACTTC
>TRBV28|.|TRBJ2-7|.
CASSSFREQYF
TGTGCCAGCAGTTCCTTCCGCGAGCAGTACTTC
>TRBV28|.|TRBJ2-1|.
CASSLITGGEQFF
TGTGCCAGCAGTTTGATAACCGGGGGTGAGCAGTTCTTC
>TRBV27|once|TRBJ2-5|.
CASRIGDQETQYF
TGTGCCAGCAGGATTGGAGACCAAGAGACCCAGTACTTC
>TRBV7-9|.|TRBJ1-1|TRBD1
CASSPRLDRGNTEAFF
TGTGCCAGCAGCCCACGATTGGACAGGGGGAACACTGAAGCTTTCTTT
>TRBV5-1|.|TRBJ2-1|TRBD1
CASSLAGTVRNEQFF
TGCGCCAGCAGCTTGGCGGGGACAGTACGCAATGAGCAGTTCTTC
>TRBV15|.|TRBJ2-1|.
CATSRDSGNEQFF
TGTGCCACCAGCAGAGATTCAGGCAATGAGCAGTTCTTC
>TRBV7-6|.|TRBJ1-2|TRBD1
CASSATGGDGYTF
TGTGCCAGCAGCGCAACAGGGGGCGATGGCTACACCTTC
>TRBV25-1|.|TRBJ2-7|TRBD1
CASSDGTGADEQYF
TGTGCCAGCAGCGACGGGACAGGGGCCGACGAGCAGTACTTC
>TRBV6-1|.|TRBJ2-7|.
CASSQASYEQYF
TGTGCCAGCAGCCAGGCATCCTACGAGCAGTACTTC
>TRBV5-5|.|TRBJ2-1|.
CASISYNEQFF
TGTGCCAGTATCTCCTACAATGAGCAGTTCTTC
>TRBV10-3|.|TRBJ2-7|TRBD1
CAISEDRGLNEQYF
TGTGCCATCAGTGAGGACAGGGGGCTCAACGAGCAGTACTTC
>TRBV4-3|.|TRBJ1-1|.
CASSQGRGFPEAFF
TGCGCCAGCAGCCAAGGACGGGGGTTCCCTGAAGCTTTCTTT
>TRBV7-9|.|TRBJ2-7|.
CASSLAAESYEQYF
TGTGCCAGCAGCTTAGCTGCGGAATCCTACGAGCAGTACTTC
>TRBV7-3|.|TRBJ2-7|.
CASSLNCPNYEQYF
TGTGCCAGCAGCTTAAATTGCCCTAACTACGAGCAGTACTTC
>TRBV6-5|.|TRBJ1-1|.
CASSNGGVYTEAFF
TGTGCCAGCAGCAACGGGGGGGTCTACACTGAAGCTTTCTTT
>TRBV5-4|.|TRBJ2-7|TRBD1
CASSWSTGAAEQYF
TGTGCCAGCAGCTGGTCAACAGGGGCGGCCGAGCAGTACTTC
>TRBV7-9|.|TRBJ1-2|.
CASSSLRVPGYTF
TGTGCCAGCAGCTCTCTCAGGGTCCCTGGCTACACCTTC
>TRBV4-3|.|TRBJ2-7|TRBD1
CASSQNPDRVYEQYF
TGCGCCAGCAGCCAAAATCCGGACAGGGTCTACGAGCAGTACTTC
>TRBV7-9|.|TRBJ1-1|.
CASSFVLGNTEAFF
TGTGCCAGCAGCTTCGTCCTCGGTAACACTGAAGCTTTCTTT
>TRBV11-2|.|TRBJ2-1|.
CASSLEAGTVAEQFF
TGTGCCAGCAGCTTAGAGGCGGGGACAGTTGCTGAGCAGTTCTTC
>TRBV7-8|.|TRBJ1-2|.
CASSTYDNAGPRLGYTF
TGTGCCAGCAGCACATACGACAACGCAGGTCCCCGTCTAGGCTACACCTTC
>TRBV5-1|.|TRBJ2-5|TRBD1
CASSAWDSKETQYF
TGCGCCAGCAGCGCCTGGGACAGTAAAGAGACCCAGTACTTC
>TRBV2|.|TRBJ1-1|TRBD1
CASSAPTGRPEAFF
TGTGCCAGCAGTGCCCCGACAGGGCGGCCTGAAGCTTTCTTT
>TRBV27|.|TRBJ1-1|.
CASSPYGLKVFF
TGTGCCAGCAGTCCCTACGGACTGAAGGTTTTCTTT
>TRBV18|.|TRBJ2-1|.
CASSPGAQTVNEQFF
TGTGCCAGCTCACCAGGGGCCCAAACGGTCAATGAGCAGTTCTTC
>TRBV10-3|.|TRBJ1-2|.
CAISERGPNYGYTF
TGTGCCATCAGTGAGAGAGGTCCCAACTATGGCTACACCTTC
>TRBV9|once|TRBJ2-2|.
CASSEHRGGANTGELFF
TGTGCCAGCAGCGAGCATCGTGGGGGCGCGAACACCGGGGAGCTGTTTTTT
>TRBV25-1|.|TRBJ2-7|.
CASSEYGISYEQYF
TGTGCCAGCAGTGAATACGGGATCTCCTACGAGCAGTACTTC
>TRBV18|.|TRBJ1-5|TRBD1
CASSPGTGGTQPQHF
TGTGCCAGCTCCCCCGGGACAGGGGGCACTCAGCCCCAGCATTTT
>TRBV5-1|.|TRBJ2-1|TRBD1
CASSQPGQGLSNEQFF
TGCGCCAGCAGCCAGCCGGGACAGGGCCTCTCAAATGAGCAGTTCTTC
>TRBV27|.|TRBJ2-2|.
CASSLFTVGIAGTGELFF
TGTGCCAGCAGTTTATTTACAGTGGGGATTGCAGGGACCGGGGAGCTGTTTTTT
>TRBV15|.|TRBJ2-3|TRBD2
CATSGGLVGGPDTQYF
TGTGCCACCAGCGGGGGACTAGTGGGGGGGCCAGACACGCAGTATTTT
>TRBV27|.|TRBJ2-1|.
CASSTGIISYNEQFF
TGTGCCAGCAGTACAGGGATCATTTCCTACAATGAGCAGTTCTTC
>TRBV20-1|.|TRBJ1-2|.
CSAVRDGYTF
TGCAGTGCGGTCAGGGATGGCTACACCTTC
>TRBV6-6|.|TRBJ2-7|.
CASKSLVGGPHEQYF
TGTGCCAGCAAATCCCTAGTGGGGGGGCCCCACGAGCAGTACTTC
>TRBV6-6|.|TRBJ1-1|.
CASSPIQGDTEAFF
TGTGCCAGCAGTCCCATCCAGGGTGACACTGAAGCTTTCTTT
>TRBV11-2|.|TRBJ2-7|.
CASSLAGSSYEQYF
TGTGCCAGCAGCTTAGCCGGGTCCTCCTACGAGCAGTACTTC